Sequencing of this T cell receptor (beta chain) was carried out in a study of blood T cells in healthy people across ages. Regarding the study as a whole: Roughly linearly, TCR beta diversity per million T cells fell as age increased.

PCR was performed a second time for about 7 to 11 cycles using a sample-barcoded 5' primer and a J-beta primer mix. Via MiXCR, TCRdb re-called the 5' RACE reads, giving one row per CDR3 protein. The repertoire consists of roughly 930,000 distinct CDR3 sequences, with around 46% occurring once and the leading ten covering roughly 13%. As to this clonotype: Antigen: not known.

Trimming pared 3 bases from V and 2 bases from J, leaving 10 bases between. The CDR3 extends over 14 amino acids. Germline V gives CDR1 SGHVS, CDR2 FQNEAQ. A minimum of 7 million PBMCs was isolated per sample. Sequencing input: blood. The rearrangement links TRBV7-8 to TRBJ2-5; no reliable D call. The receptor was derived from a man between 25 and 39 years old in good health. CDR3 nucleotide sequence: TGTGCCAGCAGCTTCTGGATGGGTCAAGAGACCCAGTACTTC. This codes for CASSFWMGQETQYF. The full variable domain, with the rest looked up from reference TRBV7-8 and TRBJ2-5, is GAGVSQSPRYKVAKRGQDVALRCDPISGHVSLFWYQQALGQGPEFLTYFQNEAQLDKSGLPSDRFFAERPEGSVSTLKIQRTQQEDSAVYLCASSFWMGQETQYFGPGTRLLVL.